The rows below give T cell receptor beta chains drawn from one sample of a study of cytomegalovirus exposure and HLA in healthy donors. Only in-frame clones appear in the TCRdb table, and some are missing; sequencing was by immunoSEQ multiplex PCR. Of 100,000 to 120,000 clones in the sample, about 85% were seen once. The sequencing sample was made of PBMCs. These receptors originate from a woman aged 18 to 35 in good health and CMV-seronegative. CDR3s include the opening cysteine and the closing phenylalanine or tryptophan. The D gene is left open where the match is weak. The size field is filled for only some rows; it gives once, few, many or a size class.

length: 14
J: TRBJ1-1
size: -
D: TRBD1
V: TRBV6-6
DNA: TGTGCCAGCAGTTATCAGGGGGCTGACACTGAAGCTTTCTTT
CDR3: CASSYQGADTEAFF

length: 14
J: TRBJ2-1
size: -
D: -
V: TRBV4-1
DNA: TGCGCCAGCAGCCAAGTAACTAGCACTGGGGTGCAGTTCTTC
CDR3: CASSQVTSTGVQFF

length: 13
J: TRBJ2-3
size: -
D: -
V: TRBV19
DNA: TGTGCCAGTACCTCCCCGACTTGGGATACGCAGTATTTT
CDR3: CASTSPTWDTQYF

length: 13
J: TRBJ1-2
size: -
D: -
V: TRBV5-1
DNA: TGCGCCAGCAGCTTGGACGGTTCCTATGGCTACACCTTC
CDR3: CASSLDGSYGYTF

length: 15
J: TRBJ2-5
size: -
D: TRBD2
V: TRBV7-9
DNA: TGTGCCATCCAACCCACCGGACTAGCGGGGGAGACCCAGTACTTC
CDR3: CAIQPTGLAGETQYF

length: 16
J: TRBJ2-3
size: -
D: TRBD2
V: TRBV7-9
DNA: TGTGCCAGCAGCTTAGTTCATGGACTAGCTGGAGATACGCAGTATTTT
CDR3: CASSLVHGLAGDTQYF

length: 18
J: TRBJ2-2
size: -
D: -
V: TRBV7-6
DNA: TGTGCCAGCAGCTTGAGGGGGATACTAGCGACTAACACCGGGGAGCTGTTTTTT
CDR3: CASSLRGILATNTGELFF

length: 13
J: TRBJ2-7
size: -
D: -
V: TRBV5-1
DNA: TGCGCCAGCAGCTTGAACAGGGCCAGCGAGCAGTACTTC
CDR3: CASSLNRASEQYF

length: 14
J: TRBJ2-7
size: -
D: TRBD1
V: TRBV5-6
DNA: TGTGCCAGCAGCCCCTCGGGACAGTCCTACGAGCAGTACTTC
CDR3: CASSPSGQSYEQYF

length: 13
J: TRBJ1-1
size: few
D: -
V: TRBV6-1
DNA: TGTGCCAGCGAGGGTCCCATGAACACTGAAGCTTTCTTT
CDR3: CASEGPMNTEAFF

length: 14
J: TRBJ2-3
size: -
D: -
V: TRBV5-1
DNA: TGCGCCAGCAGCTTGGGACAGAACACAGATACGCAGTATTTT
CDR3: CASSLGQNTDTQYF

length: 13
J: TRBJ1-2
size: -
D: TRBD1
V: TRBV27
DNA: TGTGCCAGCAGGCCTGGACAGGGAGGTGGCTACACCTTC
CDR3: CASRPGQGGGYTF

length: 14
J: TRBJ2-7
size: -
D: TRBD1
V: TRBV5-1
DNA: TGCGCCAGCAGCATCCGACAGGGGGCCTACGAGCAGTACTTC
CDR3: CASSIRQGAYEQYF

length: 18
J: TRBJ2-2
size: -
D: TRBD1
V: TRBV2
DNA: TGTGCCAGCAGTGAAGCGCTTCCGGGACAGGGGATCACCGGGGAGCTGTTTTTT
CDR3: CASSEALPGQGITGELFF

length: 14
J: TRBJ2-1
size: many
D: -
V: TRBV25-1
DNA: TGTGCCAGCAGTGTCGGGCAGGAGGGAAATGAGCAGTTCTTC
CDR3: CASSVGQEGNEQFF

length: 15
J: TRBJ1-2
size: -
D: TRBD1
V: TRBV5-4
DNA: TGTGCCAGCAGATCGGGACAGGGGGTGGTCTATGGCTACACCTTC
CDR3: CASRSGQGVVYGYTF

length: 15
J: TRBJ1-1
size: -
D: -
V: TRBV6-5
DNA: TGTGCCACCCATAGGGCAGGGGTCATGAACACTGAAGCTTTCTTT
CDR3: CATHRAGVMNTEAFF

length: 14
J: TRBJ1-2
size: -
D: TRBD1
V: TRBV2
DNA: TGTGCCAGCAGGGGGGACAGGGCCCCGTATGGCTACACCTTC
CDR3: CASRGDRAPYGYTF

length: 15
J: TRBJ1-1
size: -
D: TRBD1
V: TRBV5-1
DNA: TGCGCCAGCAGCCCGCGAGCAGGGGGGAACACTGAAGCTTTCTTT
CDR3: CASSPRAGGNTEAFF

length: 14
J: TRBJ2-3
size: -
D: -
V: TRBV5-1
DNA: TGCGCCAGCAGCTTGCGGACTAGCACAGATACGCAGTATTTT
CDR3: CASSLRTSTDTQYF

length: 15
J: TRBJ2-2
size: -
D: -
V: TRBV10-3
DNA: TGTGCCATCAGTGCTAACAGGGGGGGCACCGGGGAGCTGTTTTTT
CDR3: CAISANRGGTGELFF

length: 17
J: TRBJ2-1
size: -
D: TRBD2
V: TRBV6-4
DNA: TGTGCCAGCAGTGACTCAGTTGCTAGCGGGGGGAGTAATGAGCAGTTCTTC
CDR3: CASSDSVASGGSNEQFF

length: 16
J: TRBJ1-5
size: -
D: -
V: TRBV6-6
DNA: TGTGCCAGCAGTTACTTAGGCAGGTGGAGGGATCAGCCCCAGCATTTT
CDR3: CASSYLGRWRDQPQHF

length: 12
J: TRBJ2-3
size: -
D: -
V: TRBV2
DNA: TGTGCCAGCAACGAGGGGGTAGATACGCAGTATTTT
CDR3: CASNEGVDTQYF

length: 13
J: TRBJ2-4
size: -
D: -
V: TRBV13
DNA: TGTGCCAGCCTAACTAGAGCCAAAAACATTCAGTACTTC
CDR3: CASLTRAKNIQYF

length: 12
J: TRBJ2-1
size: -
D: -
V: TRBV9
DNA: TGTGCCAGCCTAGCATCCTACAATGAGCAGTTCTTC
CDR3: CASLASYNEQFF

length: 13
J: TRBJ1-4
size: -
D: -
V: TRBV30
DNA: TGTGCCTGGGGGGGGGACACTCTAGAAAAACTGTTTTTT
CDR3: CAWGGDTLEKLFF

length: 19
J: TRBJ2-5
size: -
D: TRBD2
V: TRBV4-1
DNA: TGCGCCAGCAGCCAAGTCCAAGGGCTAGCGGGGGGGATGCAAGAGACCCAGTACTTC
CDR3: CASSQVQGLAGGMQETQYF

length: 15
J: TRBJ1-3
size: -
D: TRBD1
V: TRBV5-1
DNA: TGCGCCAGCAGCCGACAGGGGGCTGACGGAAACACCATATATTTT
CDR3: CASSRQGADGNTIYF

length: 19
J: TRBJ1-6
size: -
D: TRBD1
V: TRBV6-1
DNA: TGTGCCAGCAGTGAACTTGGGACAGTACGTTTCTTCTATAATTCACCCCTCCACTTT
CDR3: CASSELGTVRFFYNSPLHF

length: 10
J: TRBJ1-2
size: few
D: TRBD1
V: TRBV6-6
DNA: TGTGCCAGCGGACCGACAGGGACCATCTTC
CDR3: CASGPTGTIF

length: 16
J: TRBJ2-1
size: -
D: TRBD2
V: TRBV9
DNA: TGTGCCAGCAGCGTAGGAGGTAGCGGGGGGGCAAATGAGCAGTTCTTC
CDR3: CASSVGGSGGANEQFF

length: 16
J: TRBJ2-3
size: few
D: TRBD2
V: TRBV6-4
DNA: TGTGCCAGCAGTGACGGAAGCGGGGGGGCGGCAGATACGCAGTATTTT
CDR3: CASSDGSGGAADTQYF

length: 16
J: TRBJ2-2
size: -
D: -
V: TRBV9
DNA: TGTGCCAGCAGCGTAGCTAAGGACAGACCCACCGGGGAGCTGTTTTTT
CDR3: CASSVAKDRPTGELFF

length: 14
J: TRBJ2-1
size: -
D: TRBD1
V: TRBV5-1
DNA: TGCGCCAGCAGCTCGGGGACAGGGGCCAATGAGCAGTTCTTC
CDR3: CASSSGTGANEQFF

length: 14
J: TRBJ2-2
size: -
D: TRBD1
V: TRBV27
DNA: TGTGCCAGCAGCCTCGGACAGGTCACCGGGGAGCTGTTTTTT
CDR3: CASSLGQVTGELFF

length: 13
J: TRBJ2-2
size: -
D: -
V: TRBV30
DNA: TGTGCCTGGAGGGGGCTGGGGACCGGGGAGCTGTTTTTT
CDR3: CAWRGLGTGELFF

length: 13
J: TRBJ1-6
size: -
D: TRBD1
V: TRBV11-2
DNA: TGTGCCAGGCCGGGACAGGATAATTCACCCCTCCACTTT
CDR3: CARPGQDNSPLHF

length: 13
J: TRBJ2-7
size: -
D: TRBD1
V: TRBV5-6
DNA: TGTGCCAGCAGCCCAACAGGGGGCGGCGAGCAGTACTTC
CDR3: CASSPTGGGEQYF

length: 14
J: TRBJ1-3
size: -
D: -
V: TRBV27
DNA: TGTGCCAGCAGTTCCGGGGAGTCTGGAAACACCATATATTTT
CDR3: CASSSGESGNTIYF

length: 17
J: TRBJ2-3
size: -
D: TRBD1
V: TRBV4-1
DNA: TGCGCCAGCAGCCAAGAATCGGACAGGGACAGCACAGATACGCAGTATTTT
CDR3: CASSQESDRDSTDTQYF

length: 15
J: TRBJ2-3
size: -
D: TRBD1
V: TRBV18
DNA: TGTGCCAGCTCACAGGGACAGACTAGCACAGATACGCAGTATTTT
CDR3: CASSQGQTSTDTQYF

length: 15
J: TRBJ1-2
size: -
D: -
V: TRBV7-9
DNA: TGTGCCAGCAGCTTAGCGCAAAGGACAGCTAATGGCTACACCTTC
CDR3: CASSLAQRTANGYTF

length: 16
J: TRBJ2-5
size: -
D: TRBD2
V: TRBV28
DNA: TGTGCCAGCAGTTTATACGCGGGGGGGGATGGGGAGACCCAGTACTTC
CDR3: CASSLYAGGDGETQYF